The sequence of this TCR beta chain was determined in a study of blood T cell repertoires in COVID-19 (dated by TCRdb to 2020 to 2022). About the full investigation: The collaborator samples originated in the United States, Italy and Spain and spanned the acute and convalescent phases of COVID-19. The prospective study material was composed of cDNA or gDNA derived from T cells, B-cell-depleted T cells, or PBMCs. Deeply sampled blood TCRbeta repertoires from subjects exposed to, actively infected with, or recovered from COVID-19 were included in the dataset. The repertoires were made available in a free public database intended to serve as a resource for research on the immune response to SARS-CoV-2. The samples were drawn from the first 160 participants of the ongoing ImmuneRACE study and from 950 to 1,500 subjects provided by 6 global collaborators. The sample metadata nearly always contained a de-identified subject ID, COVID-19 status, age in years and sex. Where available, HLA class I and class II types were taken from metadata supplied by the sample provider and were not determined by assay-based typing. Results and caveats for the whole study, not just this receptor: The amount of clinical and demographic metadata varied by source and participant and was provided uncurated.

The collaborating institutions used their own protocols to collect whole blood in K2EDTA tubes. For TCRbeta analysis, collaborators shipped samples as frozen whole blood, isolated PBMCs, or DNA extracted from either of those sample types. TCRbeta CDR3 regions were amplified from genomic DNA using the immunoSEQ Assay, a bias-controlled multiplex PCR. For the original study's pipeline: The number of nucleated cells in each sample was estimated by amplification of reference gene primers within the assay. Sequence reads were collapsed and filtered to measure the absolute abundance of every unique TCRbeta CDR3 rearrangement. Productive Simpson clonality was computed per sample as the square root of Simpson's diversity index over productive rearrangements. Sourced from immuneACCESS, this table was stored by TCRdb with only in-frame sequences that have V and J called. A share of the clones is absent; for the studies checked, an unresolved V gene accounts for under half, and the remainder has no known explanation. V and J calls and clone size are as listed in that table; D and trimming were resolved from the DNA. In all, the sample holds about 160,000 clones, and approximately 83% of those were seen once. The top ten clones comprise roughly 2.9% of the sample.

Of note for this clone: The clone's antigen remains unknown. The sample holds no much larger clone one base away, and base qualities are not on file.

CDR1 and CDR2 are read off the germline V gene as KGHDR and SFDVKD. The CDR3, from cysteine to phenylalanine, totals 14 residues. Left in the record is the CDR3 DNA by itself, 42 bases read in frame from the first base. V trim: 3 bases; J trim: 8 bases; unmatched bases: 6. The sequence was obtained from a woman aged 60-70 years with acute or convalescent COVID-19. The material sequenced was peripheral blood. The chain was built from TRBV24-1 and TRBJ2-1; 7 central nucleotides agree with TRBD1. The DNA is TGTGCCACCAGTGATATTGAGACAGGGTATGAGCAGTTCTTC. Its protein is CATSDIETGYEQFF.